This T cell receptor (beta chain) was found in a study of T cell responses to AZD1222 COVID-19 vaccine. The assay was immunoSEQ multiplex PCR, and TCRdb's table has in-frame clones only and misses some. The repertoire holds 100,000 or so clones, with around 87% as singletons. A note on this clone: Its antigen is not identified.

Study-level points and caveats: Just six AZD1222 recipients were seropositive at baseline. Spike-wide vaccine-associated CD4 TCRs dominated at 160-218 and 743-854. In a largely white British group with more females than males, clonal diversity was possibly underestimated.

V was pared by 5 bases and J by 0 bases, with 6 bases between. The germline V gene encodes CDR1 LNHDA and CDR2 SQIVND (reference sequence). The CDR3 extends over 13 amino acids. The chain has TRBV19 and TRBJ2-3; D gene ambiguous. This sequence originates from an adult in good health. The input for sequencing was peripheral blood, taken on day 0 of MenACWY control vaccination. Written as DNA, the CDR3 is TGTGCCAGTAGTGCCCAGAGCACAGATACGCAGTATTTT. Translated, it gives CASSAQSTDTQYF. The full variable domain, in which reference TRBV19 and TRBJ2-3 provide the parts outside the CDR3, is DGGITQSPKYLFRKEGQNVTLSCEQNLNHDAMYWYRQDPGQGLRLIYYSQIVNDFQKGDIAEGYSVSREKKESFPLTVTSAQKNPTAFYLCASSAQSTDTQYFGPGTRLTVL.